This T cell receptor beta chain was identified during a study of blood T cell repertoires in COVID-19. Whole-study context: The analysed material was cDNA or gDNA that came from T cells, B-cell-depleted T cells, or PBMCs.

This clone has only one observation. Authors' processing steps: It was from reference gene primer amplification that nucleated cell counts were estimated. Sequencing was performed with immunoSEQ multiplex PCR; in TCRdb, only in-frame clones are kept and a portion is missing. V and J calls plus clone size are reproduced from that table; the DNA served to infer D and trimming. Of a few hundred thousand clones listed, just over 85% were seen once; the top ten hold roughly a tenth. Categorization into cohorts depended on clinical history that participants reported. What the recovered Cohort 3 donors had was two negative PCRs, clearance, or symptom resolution. Germline-derived CDR1 and CDR2 are MDHEN and SYDVKM. This CDR3 contains 19 residues. J lost 9 bases, V lost 2 bases, and 20 bases had no gene match.

Sequencing input: PBMCs or T cells enriched from blood (not recorded which). The clonotype originates from a woman aged 18-29 years who had recovered from COVID-19. The chain combines TRBV28 with TRBJ2-1, with 9 bases that match TRBD1. The CDR3 DNA sequence: TGTGCCAGCAGTTTACTTAAGTTTGTGGGACAGGGCTTATCAAGTGAGCAGTTCTTC. Protein product: CASSLLKFVGQGLSSEQFF.